This is a list of T cell receptor beta chains from one sample in a study of long-term antiretroviral therapy in people with HIV. Some clones are missing from TCRdb's copy, which holds only in-frame ones; the method was immunoSEQ multiplex PCR. The sample contains tens of thousands of clones, approximately 89% of which appear only once. Sample: unsorted PBMCs, taken roughly 2.5 years after starting antiretroviral therapy. Source of these receptors: a woman in her 50s with HIV. CDR3s include the opening cysteine and the closing phenylalanine or tryptophan. Each record gives: CDR3 protein, J gene, V gene, D gene. The D gene is left open where the match is weak.

CDR3aa: CASSFNGIEAFF; j_gene: TRBJ1-1; v_gene: TRBV7-2; d_gene: NA
CDR3aa: CASSWTGEAGELFF; j_gene: TRBJ2-2; v_gene: TRBV7-9; d_gene: TRBD1
CDR3aa: CASSYEGLAGDTQYF; j_gene: TRBJ2-3; v_gene: TRBV6-5; d_gene: TRBD2
CDR3aa: CASSFTGDEQYF; j_gene: TRBJ2-7; v_gene: TRBV7-9; d_gene: NA
CDR3aa: CASSLGGPDTQYF; j_gene: TRBJ2-3; v_gene: TRBV7-3; d_gene: NA
CDR3aa: CASSLSDGRKLYGYTF; j_gene: TRBJ1-2; v_gene: TRBV9; d_gene: NA
CDR3aa: CASSSPAGSSYEQYF; j_gene: TRBJ2-7; v_gene: TRBV6-5; d_gene: TRBD2
CDR3aa: CAISESGTGFSGANVLTF; j_gene: TRBJ2-6; v_gene: TRBV10-3; d_gene: TRBD1
CDR3aa: CASSGTGTNQPQHF; j_gene: TRBJ1-5; v_gene: TRBV9; d_gene: NA
CDR3aa: CASSQETSGWKSTDTQYF; j_gene: TRBJ2-3; v_gene: TRBV4-1; d_gene: TRBD2